This T cell receptor (beta chain) emerged from a study of T cells in Graves' hyperthyroidism and ophthalmopathy. Study conclusions and caveats: Ophthalmopathy got predicted by the model a median about six months before its onset.

In the case of this clonotype: Its antigen is not identified.

Between the trimmed V and J ends, which lost 3 bases and 5 bases, there was a span of 11 bases. CDR3 size: 14 residues. CDR1 and CDR2 from the germline V gene are MNHGY and SVAAGI. TCR beta CDR3 regions were amplified from RNA. First-round RT-PCR targeting the TCR CDR3 was performed with the HTBI primer set. A single record per CDR3 protein comes from TCRdb applying MiXCR to the multiplex PCR reads. The table lists a few hundred thousand distinct CDR3 sequences, approximately 16% of them singletons. This sequence joins TRBV6-9 and TRBJ2-1; a possible D gene is TRBD2 (5 bases). The source is a woman in her forties or fifties with Graves' hyperthyroidism that later progressed to Graves' ophthalmopathy. Sequencing was performed on blood. The CDR3 is CASSYDRGNNEQFF. The CDR3 DNA follows: TGTGCCAGCAGTTACGACCGAGGGAACAATGAGCAGTTCTTC.